The rows below give T cell receptor beta chains drawn from one sample of a study of T-cell reconstitution after alpha-beta-depleted transplantation in children. TCRdb itself ran the PCR reads through MiXCR, one entry per CDR3 protein. The sample shows roughly 490,000 distinct CDR3 sequences, more than 9.5% of them seen only once. Sequencing was performed on PBMCs, mostly from graft donor cells, taken 180 days after TCRalphabeta/CD19-depleted stem cell transplant. Receptor source: a female patient aged 2 to 10 who had a stem cell transplant for aplastic anemia, so the T cells may come from the graft donor. Each CDR3 is given without its conserved first and last residue. Each record gives: CDR3 protein, CDR3 length, J gene, V gene.

ATSPRARYNEQF | 12 | TRBJ2-1 | TRBV15
AIRGTGTSGYEQY | 13 | TRBJ2-7 | TRBV10-3
ASSPIVNRGDAGANVLT | 17 | TRBJ2-6 | TRBV4-2
ASSHLDGLAGGMSYNEQF | 18 | TRBJ2-1 | TRBV4-3
SARHTGGPQTQY | 12 | TRBJ2-5 | TRBV20-1
ASSLWTGNPDTQY | 13 | TRBJ2-3 | TRBV12-3/TRBV12-4
ASSPVLAKNIQY | 12 | TRBJ2-4 | TRBV7-4
ASSPQRSGRRGSEQF | 15 | TRBJ2-1 | TRBV18
ASSLSRGDNQPQH | 13 | TRBJ1-5 | TRBV7-6
ASNSAGGETQY | 11 | TRBJ2-5 | TRBV7-9
AITRGLAGGLALPYNEQF | 18 | TRBJ2-1 | TRBV10-3
SVTQGTPGLGQF | 12 | TRBJ2-1 | TRBV29-1
ASSFTPPGQGATGAKNIQY | 19 | TRBJ2-4 | TRBV5-1
ASSEALGQGIYEQY | 14 | TRBJ2-7 | TRBV2
ASSPSPPGADTQY | 13 | TRBJ2-3 | TRBV28
ASSSRVYGYT | 10 | TRBJ1-2 | TRBV12-3/TRBV12-4
ASSYSLRIDTGELF | 14 | TRBJ2-2 | TRBV6-2/TRBV6-3
ASSLEIRGSTDTQY | 14 | TRBJ2-3 | TRBV18
ASRRQGSYNSPLH | 13 | TRBJ1-6 | TRBV12-3/TRBV12-4
ASSLVARLASPTDTQY | 16 | TRBJ2-3 | TRBV7-2
ASGWTYNEQF | 10 | TRBJ2-1 | TRBV12-5